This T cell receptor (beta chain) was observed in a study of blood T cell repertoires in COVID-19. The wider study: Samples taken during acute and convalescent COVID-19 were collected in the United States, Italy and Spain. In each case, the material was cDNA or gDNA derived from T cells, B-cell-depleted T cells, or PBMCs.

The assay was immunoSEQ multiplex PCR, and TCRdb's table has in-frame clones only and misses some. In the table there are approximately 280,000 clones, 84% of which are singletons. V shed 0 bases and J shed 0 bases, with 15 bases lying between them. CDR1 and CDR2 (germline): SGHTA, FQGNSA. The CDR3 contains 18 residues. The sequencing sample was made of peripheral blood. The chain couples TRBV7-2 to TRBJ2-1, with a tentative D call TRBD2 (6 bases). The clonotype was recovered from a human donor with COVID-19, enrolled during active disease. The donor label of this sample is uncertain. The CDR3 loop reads CASSLAFGAGRSYNEQFF. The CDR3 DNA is TGTGCCAGCAGCTTAGCGTTTGGGGCGGGGCGCTCCTACAATGAGCAGTTCTTC. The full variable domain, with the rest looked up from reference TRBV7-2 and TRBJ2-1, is GAGVSQSPSNKVTEKGKDVELRCDPISGHTALYWYRQSLGQGLEFLIYFQGNSAPDKSGLPSDRFSAERTGGSVSTLTIQRTQQEDSAVYLCASSLAFGAGRSYNEQFFGPGTRLTVL.